The 26 T cell receptor beta chains below were found in one sample sequenced in a study of T-cell reconstitution after alpha-beta-depleted transplantation in children. During its preparation, the TCRbeta library received unique molecular identifiers. One entry per CDR3 protein, called by TCRdb with MiXCR from the PCR reads. Counted here are some 500,000 distinct CDR3 sequences, approximately 20% occurring once; the ten biggest clones make up less than 4%. The sequencing here drew on PBMCs from the stem cell graft donor, taken from the stem cell graft. Receptors were obtained from a human donor who donated a stem cell graft to a child with acute lymphoblastic leukemia.

The V call is TRBV7-9, the J call TRBJ2-3; D is uncertain. The CDR3 contains 15 residues. The V end lost 5 bases, the J end lost 5 bases, and 17 bases lay between the germline ends. From germline, CDR1 is SEHNR and CDR2 FQNEAQ (reference sequence). The CDR3 spells CASSPPSQLGDTQYF. As DNA, the CDR3 is TGTGCCAGCAGCCCTCCATCCCAGCTGGGAGATACGCAGTATTTT.

In its sample, this clonotype was seen a few times. J is TRBJ2-1 and V is TRBV15; no firm D call. Germline loops: CDR1 LNHNV, CDR2 YYDKDF (reference sequence). This CDR3 is built from 12 residues. Trimming took off 4 bases at V and 10 bases at J, with 11 bases between the two ends. CDR3 sequence: CATSTPPKEQFF. The CDR3 nucleotides read TGTGCCACCAGCACCCCACCGAAGGAGCAGTTCTTC.

The V call is TRBV24-1, the J call TRBJ2-1, with 14 bases aligning to TRBD2. CDR1 and CDR2 from the germline V gene are KGHDR and SFDVKD. This CDR3 spans 18 amino acids. Germline trimming cut 5 bases from V and 5 bases from J; bases unmatched to any gene: 10. The chain's CDR3 is CATSGPGTSGSSHNEQFF. In nucleotides, the CDR3 is TGTGCCACCAGTGGCCCTGGGACTAGCGGGAGTAGCCACAATGAGCAGTTCTTC.

This clonotype was observed a few times. The chain recombines TRBV13 with TRBJ1-5; D unclear. Germline V gene sequence: CDR1 PRHDT, CDR2 FYEKMQ (reference sequence). The CDR3 consists of 14 residues. V was pared by 5 bases and J by 0 bases, with 8 bases between. The CDR3 DNA follows: TGTGCCAGCAGCGGCCGTTCTAGCAATCAGCCCCAGCATTTT. This gives the protein CASSGRSSNQPQHF.

This clonotype appeared a few times. This sequence joins TRBV6-5 and TRBJ2-5; D is possibly TRBD2 (5 bases). The germline V and J ends were trimmed by 4 bases and 4 bases, with 13 bases remaining between them. Germline V CDR1 and CDR2: MNHEY, SVGAGI. CDR3 size: 14 residues. The CDR3 region has the DNA TGTGCCAGCAGTTTTAGTACTGCGGGAGAGACCCAGTACTTC. Encoded protein: CASSFSTAGETQYF.

This clonotype turned up a few times. This chain links TRBV11-2 with TRBJ2-7; tentative D call: TRBD2 (6 bases). Germline loops: CDR1 SGHAT, CDR2 FQNNGV. This CDR3 is built from 15 residues. Between the trimmed V and J ends, which lost 5 bases and 7 bases, there was a span of 21 bases. The CDR3: CASSGAGTSFGEQYF. The CDR3 DNA is TGTGCCAGCAGCGGGGCCGGGACTTCTTTCGGAGAGCAGTACTTC.

The rearrangement uses TRBV7-9 and TRBJ2-1; possibly TRBD2 for D (5 bases). This CDR3 is 14 amino acids long. With 4 bases removed from V and 5 bases from J, the gap between germline ends came to 12 bases. Germline CDR1 and CDR2: SEHNR and FQNEAQ (reference sequence). In DNA, the CDR3 is TGTGCCAGCAGCTCGGGAACATGGGACAATGAGCAGTTCTTC. This translates into CASSSGTWDNEQFF.

This clonotype was seen more than once but under ten times. CDR3 residues: CASSLASFSGANVLTF. The CDR3 nucleotides are TGTGCCAGCAGCTTGGCGTCTTTCTCTGGGGCCAACGTCCTGACTTTC. The rearrangement joins TRBV5-6 to TRBJ2-6; D ambiguous. The V gene lost 0 bases and the J gene lost 0 bases, with 7 bases spanning the gap. Per germline, CDR1 SGHDT and CDR2 YYEEEE. The CDR3 is made up of 16 amino acids.

This clonotype was found a few times. The V gene is TRBV12-3 or TRBV12-4, the J gene TRBJ2-1, with 8 bases that match TRBD1. The CDR3 spans 16 residues. The trim removed 7 bases at V and 4 bases at J, leaving 12 bases unmatched. CDR3 DNA: TGTGCCAGCACCCCTTCCCGGGACAGGCGATACAATGAGCAGTTCTTC. Protein product: CASTPSRDRRYNEQFF.

The table lists this clonotype with a few counts. V usage is TRBV9 and J usage is TRBJ2-1; D remains unclear. The germline gives CDR1 SGDLS, CDR2 YYNGEE. The V gene lost 7 bases and the J gene lost 6 bases, with 14 bases spanning the gap. CDR3 size: 13 residues. CDR3 sequence reads: CASGHRGVNEQFF. The CDR3 coding sequence is TGTGCCAGCGGCCACCGCGGAGTCAATGAGCAGTTCTTC.

There are a few counts of this clonotype. The chain couples TRBV5-4 to TRBJ2-1; D is uncertain. The CDR3 totals 13 residues. The ends were cut back, 2 bases at V and 6 bases at J, with 9 bases in the middle. The germline CDR1 and CDR2 sequences are SGHNT and YYREEE (reference sequence). CDR3: CASSFGGTNEQFF. As DNA, the CDR3 is TGTGCCAGCAGCTTCGGCGGCACCAATGAGCAGTTCTTC. The full variable domain, its missing parts supplied by reference TRBV5-4 and TRBJ2-1, is ETGVTQSPTHLIKTRGQQVTLRCSSQSGHNTVSWYQQALGQGPQFIFQYYREEENGRGNFPPRFSGLQFPNYSSELNVNALELDDSALYLCASSFGGTNEQFFGPGTRLTVL.

The chain combines TRBV7-9 with TRBJ2-1, with unresolved D. There are 12 residues in the CDR3. Looked up from germline, CDR1 is SEHNR and CDR2 is FQNEAQ (reference sequence). With 6 bases removed from V and 10 bases from J, the gap between germline ends came to 13 bases. DNA for the CDR3: TGTGCCAGCAGGGAAGCCCCCAGAGAGCAGTTCTTC. This gives the protein CASREAPREQFF.

This clonotype turned up a few times. The chain employs TRBV13 and TRBJ1-1, with D unresolved. The V end lost 4 bases, the J end lost 3 bases, and 9 bases lay between the germline ends. The length of the CDR3 is 13 residues. The germline V gene encodes CDR1 PRHDT and CDR2 FYEKMQ (reference sequence). Here the CDR3 reads CASSSASDTEAFF. The DNA for the CDR3 is TGTGCCAGCAGCTCCGCGTCGGACACTGAAGCTTTCTTT.

This clonotype was counted a few times. The chain uses TRBV20-1 and TRBJ2-7; TRBD2 aligns across 8 bases. The germline gives CDR1 DFQATT, CDR2 SNEGSKA (reference sequence). Trimming took 3 bases from V and 5 from J; bases not matched to a gene: 6. The CDR3 is 13 residues long. CDR3 bases: TGCAGTGCTAGTCCGGGAGGGCCCCACGAGCAGTACTTC. Its translation is CSASPGGPHEQYF.

This clonotype was detected a few times. The chain links TRBV7-7 to TRBJ2-3, with 7 bases matching TRBD2. The ends lost 5 bases at V and 6 bases at J; junction bases unmatched: 8. There are 14 residues in the CDR3. Germline V gives CDR1 SSHAT, CDR2 FNYEAQ (reference sequence). CDR3 amino acids: CASSPYNGGDTQYF. The DNA for the CDR3 is TGTGCCAGCAGCCCGTATAACGGGGGGGATACGCAGTATTTT.

The rearrangement joins TRBV27 to TRBJ1-1, with no clear D. CDR3 length: 14 residues. V shed 1 base and J shed 0 bases, with 6 bases lying between them. Germline V lookup: CDR1 MNHEY, CDR2 SMNVEV (reference sequence). CDR3 DNA: TGTGCCAGCAGTTTATTTGCACTGAACACTGAAGCTTTCTTT. Translating it yields CASSLFALNTEAFF.

This clonotype was counted at least ten times. The chain uses TRBV6-5 and TRBJ2-7; 10 bases align to TRBD1. The germline V gene has CDR1 MNHEY and CDR2 SVGAGI. This CDR3 region has 15 residues. V was pared by 6 bases and J by 0 bases, with 5 bases of the junction left unmatched. In DNA form, the CDR3 reads TGTGCCAGCAGGTGGACAGGGGGAAGCTCCTACGAGCAGTACTTC. This sequence encodes CASRWTGGSSYEQYF.

This clonotype was counted between two and nine times. The chain combines TRBV12-3 or TRBV12-4 with TRBJ1-3; D call uncertain. With 5 bases removed from V and 0 bases from J, the gap between germline ends came to 11 bases. This CDR3 has 15 amino acids. Written as DNA, the CDR3 is TGTGCCAGCAGTGAGGGATACTACTCTGGAAACACCATATATTTT. Its protein is CASSEGYYSGNTIYF.

The rearrangement links TRBV5-5 to TRBJ1-3; D possibly corresponds to TRBD1 (6 bases). Per the germline V gene, CDR1 is SGHKS and CDR2 is YYEKEE (reference sequence). The length of the CDR3 is 16 residues. V was cut by 1 base and J by 2 bases, with 13 bases left in between. The chain's CDR3 is CASSLIYEGAGNTIYF. The CDR3 DNA follows: TGTGCCAGCAGCTTGATATACGAGGGGGCTGGAAACACCATATATTTT.

This sequence joins TRBV4-1 and TRBJ2-3; D not resolved. CDR1 is MGHRA and CDR2 is YSYEKL in the germline V gene. The CDR3 has 15 residues. Trimming removed 2 bases at V and 2 bases at J, with 11 bases between. This CDR3 is CASSQLFPYTDTQYF. The CDR3 bases are TGCGCCAGCAGCCAACTGTTCCCCTACACAGATACGCAGTATTTT.

The chain links TRBV5-1 to TRBJ1-5; D is unresolved. The CDR3 consists of 14 residues. In germline, CDR1 is SGHRS, CDR2 YFSETQ. Trimming took off 1 base at V and 7 bases at J, with 12 bases between the two ends. The CDR3 DNA reads TGCGCCAGCAGCTTGTTCCTAGGGAGACAGCCCCAGCATTTT. Protein sequence: CASSLFLGRQPQHF.

In its sample, this clonotype was seen a few times. The chain recombines TRBV29-1 with TRBJ2-3; D is ambiguous. This CDR3 contains 13 residues. Germline V lookup: CDR1 SQVTM, CDR2 ANQGSEA. V gave up 8 bases and J gave up 7 bases, with 19 bases separating them. CDR3 bases: TGCAGCTCTCCCCTGTTTAGTACGAATACGCAGTATTTT. Its translation is CSSPLFSTNTQYF.

This clonotype appeared a few times. The V call is TRBV7-3, the J call TRBJ2-1; 11 bases are a match to TRBD2. V shed 5 bases, J shed 12 bases, and the junction held 12 bases outside the gene matches. CDR1 and CDR2 (germline): SGHTA, FQGTGA. This CDR3 is built from 15 residues. CDR3 sequence: CASSPLAGVGTGQFF. CDR3 in DNA: TGTGCCAGCAGCCCACTAGCGGGAGTCGGGACTGGGCAGTTCTTC.

The chain combines TRBV5-1 with TRBJ2-7; TRBD2 aligns across 7 bases. After removal of 1 base from V and 13 bases from J, the junction contained 17 bases not matched to a gene. CDR1 and CDR2 (germline): SGHRS, YFSETQ. The CDR3 loop spans 15 amino acids. CDR3 amino acids: CASSLTTWEGSPKYF. In DNA, the CDR3 is TGCGCCAGCAGCTTGACGACATGGGAGGGGTCTCCAAAATACTTC.

This clonotype was observed a handful of times. V usage is TRBV6-1 and J usage is TRBJ2-5; D remains ambiguous. Deletions cut 8 bases from V and 4 bases from J, with 20 bases between. The CDR3 length is 15 residues. Per the germline V gene, CDR1 is MNHNS and CDR2 is SASEGT. CDR3 nucleotide sequence: TGTGCCAGCGATGTCGGTATAAGGCCTCGAGAGACCCAGTACTTC. Protein product: CASDVGIRPRETQYF.

The chain carries TRBV29-1 and TRBJ2-7, with 9 nucleotides matching TRBD1. The germline V gene encodes CDR1 SQVTM and CDR2 ANQGSEA. Unmatched junction bases numbered 7, after V lost 3 bases and J lost 4 bases. CDR3 size: 14 residues. CDR3: CSVESGTGSYEQYF. CDR3 DNA: TGCAGCGTTGAGTCCGGGACAGGGTCGTACGAGCAGTACTTC.